The 8 T cell receptor beta chains below all came from one sample that was sequenced in a study of blood T cell repertoires in COVID-19. Repertoires were generated with immunoSEQ multiplex PCR, while TCRdb's copy carries only in-frame clones and drops some. There are around 99,000 clones in the sample; about 90% occur only once, and less than 1.5% lies in the top ten. The material sequenced was peripheral blood. The receptors derive from a human donor in a cohort sampled during active COVID-19.

The chain employs TRBV5-3 and TRBJ1-1; 9 positions agree with TRBD1. TRBV5-3 is an ORF, and what it does is uncertain. The CDR3 runs to 15 residues. Trimming at V came to 4 bases and at J to 0 bases, leaving 4 bases not matched to a gene. CDR3 protein: CARSPWTGVNTEAFF. DNA for the CDR3: TGTGCCAGAAGCCCCTGGACAGGGGTGAACACTGAAGCTTTCTTT.

The V call is TRBV28, the J call TRBJ2-7; the D gene is possibly TRBD1 (6 bases). V dropped 6 bases and J dropped 9 bases, with 15 bases sitting between them. The germline V gene encodes CDR1 MDHEN and CDR2 SYDVKM. This CDR3 has 12 amino acids. CDR3 sequence reads: CASSPTGLGQYF. The CDR3 coding sequence is TGTGCCAGCAGCCCAACAGGGTTGGGGCAGTACTTC.

The chain is built from TRBV18 and TRBJ2-5; 10 nucleotides agree with TRBD2. Trimming took 4 bases from V and 0 from J; bases not matched to a gene: 5. The CDR3 covers 16 residues. Looked up from germline, CDR1 is KGHSH and CDR2 is LQKENI. In nucleotides, the CDR3 is TGTGCCAGCTCACGGCCAGCGGGAGGGTACCAAGAGACCCAGTACTTC. Translating gives CASSRPAGGYQETQYF.

The chain recombines TRBV7-6 with TRBJ1-3; 8 bases map to TRBD1. V was clipped by 4 bases and J by 0 bases; unmatched bases: 5. Looked up from germline, CDR1 is SGHVS and CDR2 is FNYEAQ. The CDR3 has 16 residues. CDR3 nucleotides: TGTGCCAGCAGCTACGACAGGGGAAGCTCTGGAAACACCATATATTTT. Protein: CASSYDRGSSGNTIYF.

The gene calls are TRBV6-2 or TRBV6-3 and TRBJ2-7, with D possibly matching TRBD1 (6 bases). The CDR3 consists of 13 residues. Trimming took off 2 bases at V and 3 bases at J, with 8 bases between the two ends. In germline, CDR1 is MNHEY, CDR2 SVGEGT. CDR3 bases: TGTGCCAGCAGTTACGCAGGGGACTACGAGCAGTACTTC. This sequence encodes CASSYAGDYEQYF.

V is TRBV25-1 and J is TRBJ2-1, with 8 bases lining up with TRBD1. CDR1 and CDR2 from the germline V gene are MGHDK and SYGVNS. The CDR3 is 16 amino acids. J gave up 8 bases and V 2 bases, and 11 bases lay outside the gene matches. For the CDR3, the DNA is TGTGCCAGCAGTGAAACCACAGGGGGAGGAGACGATGAGCAGTTCTTC. It specifies CASSETTGGGDDEQFF. The full variable domain, rest sourced from reference TRBV25-1 and TRBJ2-1, is EADIYQTPRYLVIGTGKKITLECSQTMGHDKMYWYQQDPGMELHLIHYSYGVNSTEKGDLSSESTVSRIRTEHFPLTLESARPSHTSQYLCASSETTGGGDDEQFFGPGTRLTVL.

The chain combines TRBV12-3 or TRBV12-4 with TRBJ2-7, with D unresolved. V was pared by 4 bases and J by 1 base, with 8 bases between. The CDR3 length is 13 residues. The CDR3 spells CASSSTPSYEQYF. DNA of the CDR3: TGTGCCAGCAGTTCCACACCTTCCTACGAGCAGTACTTC.

The genes are TRBV6-5 and TRBJ1-5; 8 bases agree with TRBD1. The V segment lost 6 bases and the J segment 6 bases; nucleotides outside the gene matches: 4. Germline V gene lookup returns CDR1 MNHEY and CDR2 SVGAGI. This CDR3 comprises 13 residues. The CDR3 is CASSFDRGQPQHF. The DNA of the CDR3 is TGTGCCAGCAGCTTCGACAGGGGTCAGCCCCAGCATTTT.